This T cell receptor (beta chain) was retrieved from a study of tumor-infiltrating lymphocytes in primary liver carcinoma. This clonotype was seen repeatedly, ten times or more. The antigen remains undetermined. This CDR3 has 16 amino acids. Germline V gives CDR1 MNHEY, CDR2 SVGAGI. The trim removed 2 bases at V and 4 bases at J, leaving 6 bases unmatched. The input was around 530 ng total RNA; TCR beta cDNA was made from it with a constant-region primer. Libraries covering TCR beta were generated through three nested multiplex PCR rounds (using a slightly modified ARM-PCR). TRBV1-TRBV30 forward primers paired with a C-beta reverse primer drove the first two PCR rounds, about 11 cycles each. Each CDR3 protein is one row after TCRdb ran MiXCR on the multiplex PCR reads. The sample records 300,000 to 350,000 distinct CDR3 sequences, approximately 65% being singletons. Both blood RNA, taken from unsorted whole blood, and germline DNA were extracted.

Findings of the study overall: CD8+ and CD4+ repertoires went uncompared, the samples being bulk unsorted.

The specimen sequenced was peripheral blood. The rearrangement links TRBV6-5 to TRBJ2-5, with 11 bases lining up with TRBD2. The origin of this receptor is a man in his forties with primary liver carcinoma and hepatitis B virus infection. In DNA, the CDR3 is TGTGCCAGCAGTTACAGATTAGCGGGAGGGCCAGAGACCCAGTACTTC. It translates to CASSYRLAGGPETQYF.